This TCR beta chain derives from a study of blood T cell repertoires in COVID-19. Recruitment covered 20 to 25 US areas and drew participants whose ages spanned about 18 to 100 years. Assignments of participants to cohorts depended upon their own reported clinical history. This CDR3 spans 13 amino acids. Trimming stripped 3 bases from V and 1 base from J, with 6 bases between. CDR1 and CDR2 from the germline V gene are SEHNR and FQNEAQ (reference sequence). Assay: immunoSEQ multiplex PCR; the TCRdb copy retains only in-frame clones and omits some. Of 250,000 or so clones listed, under 90% are singletons.

This TCR was sampled from a man in his 60s who had recovered from COVID-19. This sequence joins TRBV7-9 and TRBJ1-1; D gene ambiguous. Specimen: PBMCs or T cells enriched from blood (not recorded which). The CDR3 coding sequence is TGTGCCAGCAGCTTCAAACAGAACACTGAAGCTTTCTTT. Translating gives CASSFKQNTEAFF.